This entry features one TCR beta chain sequence. This entry is derived from a study of cytomegalovirus exposure and HLA in healthy donors. Germline CDR1 is SGHVS and CDR2 is FNYEAQ. The length of the CDR3 is 13 residues. Trimming removed 0 bases from V and 4 bases from J, with 6 bases in between. PCR involved 60 Vbeta and 13 Jbeta primers. Some clones are missing from TCRdb's copy, which holds only in-frame ones; the method was immunoSEQ multiplex PCR. The data hold around 85,000 clones, with more than 70% observed a single time. The receptor's source is a man in his 60s in good health and CMV-seronegative. Sequenced material: PBMCs. The J gene is TRBJ1-1, the V gene TRBV7-6; no clear D gene. CDR3 protein: CASSLARRTEAFF. CDR3 coding DNA: TGTGCCAGCAGCTTAGCGCGGCGCACTGAAGCTTTCTTT.